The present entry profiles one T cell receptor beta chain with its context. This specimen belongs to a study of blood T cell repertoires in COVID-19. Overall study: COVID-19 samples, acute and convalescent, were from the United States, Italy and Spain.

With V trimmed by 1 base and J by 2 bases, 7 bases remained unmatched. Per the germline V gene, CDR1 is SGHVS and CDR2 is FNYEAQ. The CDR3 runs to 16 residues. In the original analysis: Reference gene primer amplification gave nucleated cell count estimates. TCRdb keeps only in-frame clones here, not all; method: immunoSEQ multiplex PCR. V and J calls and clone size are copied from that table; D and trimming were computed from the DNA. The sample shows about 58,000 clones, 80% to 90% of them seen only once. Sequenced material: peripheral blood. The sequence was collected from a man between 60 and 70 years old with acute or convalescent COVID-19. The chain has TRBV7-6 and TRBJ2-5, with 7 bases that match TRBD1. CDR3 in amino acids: CASSLGDRERQETQYF. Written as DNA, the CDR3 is TGTGCCAGCAGCTTAGGAGACAGGGAGAGGCAAGAGACCCAGTACTTC. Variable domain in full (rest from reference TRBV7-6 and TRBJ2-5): GAGVSQSPRYKVTKRGQDVALRCDPISGHVSLYWYRQALGQGPEFLTYFNYEAQQDKSGLPNDRFSAERPEGSISTLTIQRTEQRDSAMYRCASSLGDRERQETQYFGPGTRLLVL.